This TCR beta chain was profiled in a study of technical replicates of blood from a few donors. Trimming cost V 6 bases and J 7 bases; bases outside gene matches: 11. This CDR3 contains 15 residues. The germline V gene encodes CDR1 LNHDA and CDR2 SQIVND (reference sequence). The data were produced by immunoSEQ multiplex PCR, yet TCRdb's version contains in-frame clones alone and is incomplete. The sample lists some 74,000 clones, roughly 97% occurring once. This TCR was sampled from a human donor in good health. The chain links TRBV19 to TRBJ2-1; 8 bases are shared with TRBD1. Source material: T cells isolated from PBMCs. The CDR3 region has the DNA TGTGCCAGTAGCAGAGGGACAGGTTACAATAATGAGCAGTTCTTC. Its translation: CASSRGTGYNNEQFF. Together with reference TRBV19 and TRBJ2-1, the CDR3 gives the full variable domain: DGGITQSPKYLFRKEGQNVTLSCEQNLNHDAMYWYRQDPGQGLRLIYYSQIVNDFQKGDIAEGYSVSREKKESFPLTVTSAQKNPTAFYLCASSRGTGYNNEQFFGPGTRLTVL.